The T cell receptor beta chain under discussion was sequenced for a study of T cell responses to AZD1222 COVID-19 vaccine. Study at large: Doses given second, at about 4 or about 12 weeks, were pooled. Study conclusions and caveats: Spike-spanning, vaccine-associated CD4 TCRs were dominant at 160-218 and 743-854. White British people made up most donors, females outnumbered males, and clonal diversity was possibly underestimated. Two AZD1222 doses significantly raised spike-specific TCR breadth and depth over controls.

On this clone: Its cognate antigen is unknown.

Profiling relied on immunoSEQ multiplex PCR, and the TCRdb table lists in-frame clones only, not all of them. Among 110,000 to 150,000 clones listed, 91% were seen once. The germline V gene has CDR1 KGHDR and CDR2 SFDVKD. Losses at the gene ends were 1 base for V and 2 bases for J; bases not matched to a gene: 5. This CDR3 has 16 amino acids. Sequenced material: peripheral blood, taken on day 0 of AZD1222 vaccination. This receptor was taken from an adult in good health. V usage is TRBV24-1 and J usage is TRBJ2-3; TRBD2 aligns across 7 bases. This CDR3 is CATSDFGTTFTDTQYF. CDR3 nucleotides: TGTGCCACCAGTGATTTCGGGACTACCTTCACAGATACGCAGTATTTT.